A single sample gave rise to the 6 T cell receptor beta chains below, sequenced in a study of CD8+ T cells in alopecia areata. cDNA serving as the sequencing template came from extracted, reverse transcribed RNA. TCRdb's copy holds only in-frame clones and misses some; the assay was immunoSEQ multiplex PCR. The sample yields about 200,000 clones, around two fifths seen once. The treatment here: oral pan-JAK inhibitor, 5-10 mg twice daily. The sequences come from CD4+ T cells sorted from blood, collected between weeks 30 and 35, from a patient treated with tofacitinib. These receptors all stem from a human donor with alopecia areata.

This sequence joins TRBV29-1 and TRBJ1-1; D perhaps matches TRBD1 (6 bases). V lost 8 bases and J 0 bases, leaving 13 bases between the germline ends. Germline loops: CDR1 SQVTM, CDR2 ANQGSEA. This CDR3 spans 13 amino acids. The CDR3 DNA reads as TGCAGCTCCTCACAGGGAATGAACACTGAAGCTTTCTTT. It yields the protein CSSSQGMNTEAFF.

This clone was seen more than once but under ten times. The DNA for the CDR3 is TGTGCCAGCTCACCAGAAGGAGCAACTAATGAAAAACTGTTTTTT. It specifies CASSPEGATNEKLFF. The chain is built from TRBV18 and TRBJ1-4; D gene unclear. Trimming stripped 2 bases from V and 0 bases from J, with 7 bases between. The CDR3 is 15 amino acids. The germline gives CDR1 KGHSH, CDR2 LQKENI.

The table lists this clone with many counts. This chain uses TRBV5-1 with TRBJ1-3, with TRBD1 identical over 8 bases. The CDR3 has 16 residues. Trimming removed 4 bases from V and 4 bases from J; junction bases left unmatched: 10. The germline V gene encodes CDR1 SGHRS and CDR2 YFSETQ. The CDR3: CASSKLTGDFGNTIYF. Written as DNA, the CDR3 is TGCGCCAGCAGCAAACTGACAGGGGACTTCGGAAACACCATATATTTT.

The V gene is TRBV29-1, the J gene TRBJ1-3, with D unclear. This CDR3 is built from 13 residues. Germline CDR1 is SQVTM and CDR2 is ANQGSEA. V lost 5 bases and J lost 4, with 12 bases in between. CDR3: CSVILSQGNTIYF. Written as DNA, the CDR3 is TGCAGCGTTATTTTGAGTCAGGGAAACACCATATATTTT.

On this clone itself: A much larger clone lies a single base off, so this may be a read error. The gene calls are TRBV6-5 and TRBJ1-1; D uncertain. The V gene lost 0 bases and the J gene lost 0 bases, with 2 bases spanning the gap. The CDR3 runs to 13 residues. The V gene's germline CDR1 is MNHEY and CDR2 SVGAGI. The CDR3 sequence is CASSYSLNTEAFF. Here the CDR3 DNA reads TGTGCCAGCAGTTACTCGCTGAACACTGAAGCTTTCTTT.

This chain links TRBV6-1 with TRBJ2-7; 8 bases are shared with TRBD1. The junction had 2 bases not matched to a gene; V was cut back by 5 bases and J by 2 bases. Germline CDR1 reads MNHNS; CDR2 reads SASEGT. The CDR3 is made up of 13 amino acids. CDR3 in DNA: TGTGCCAGCAGTACAGGGGGAACCTACGAGCAGTACTTC. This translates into CASSTGGTYEQYF.